A selection of T cell receptor beta chains follows, all from one sample in a study of response to subunit inactivated influenza vaccine. TCRdb re-analysed the RT-PCR reads in MiXCR, keeping a single row per CDR3 protein. The sample contains roughly 540,000 distinct CDR3 sequences, approximately 20% of which appear only once. These same data were also listed under a study on T cells expressing NK-cell markers.

Here the sequenced sample was CD4+ T cells sorted from PBMCs, taken 11 to 12 days after vaccination. All receptors derive from a man between 50 and 59 years old who received an inactivated influenza vaccine. Both conserved end residues are part of each CDR3. A D gene is named only where the DNA matches it firmly. Not all rows give a size; the values are once, few, many and, for expanded clones, a class.

. | . | TRBJ2-2 | 18 | TRBV19 | TGTGCCAGTATTCTCTCACATGGTTCGGGGAAAGTATCCGGGGAGCTGTTTTTT | CASILSHGSGKVSGELFF
few | TRBD2 | TRBJ2-5 | 16 | TRBV10-3 | TGTGCCATCAGTGAGGGGACTAGCGGCCTCCAAGAGACCCAGTACTTC | CAISEGTSGLQETQYF
many | . | TRBJ2-7 | 13 | TRBV7-2 | TGTGCCAGCAGTCCCAGGTGGGGGGTCGAGCAGTACTTC | CASSPRWGVEQYF
. | . | TRBJ2-7 | 13 | TRBV7-9 | TGTGCCAGCAGCTTTGCCGGAAACTACGAGCAGTACTTC | CASSFAGNYEQYF
few | . | TRBJ1-5 | 14 | TRBV12-3/TRBV12-4 | TGTGCCAGCAGTATTAGGTCGAGCAATCAGCCCCAGCATTTT | CASSIRSSNQPQHF
. | . | TRBJ2-1 | 15 | TRBV10-3 | TGTGCCATCAGCCACCGGGACAAGGAAAGCAATGAGCAGTTCTTC | CAISHRDKESNEQFF
few | . | TRBJ2-3 | 15 | TRBV21-1 | TGTGCCAGCACCATGGTGGGGAGGGCGCCGGATACGCAGTATTTT | CASTMVGRAPDTQYF
. | TRBD1 | TRBJ2-1 | 16 | TRBV7-9 | TGTGCCAGCAGCTTAGACGACAGGGCTTCCTACAATGAGCAGTTCTTC | CASSLDDRASYNEQFF
. | TRBD2 | TRBJ2-1 | 14 | TRBV6-1 | TGTGCCGCTAGCAGCGGGAGCTCCTACAATGAGCAGTTCTTC | CAASSGSSYNEQFF
. | TRBD1 | TRBJ2-3 | 15 | TRBV11-2 | TGTGCCAGCAGCCAGGGGGAGTACGGCACAGATATGCAGTATTTT | CASSQGEYGTDMQYF
many | . | TRBJ1-1 | 13 | TRBV5-1 | TGCGCCAGCAGCTTGGCAAGGGGCTCTGAAGCTTTCTTT | CASSLARGSEAFF
. | . | TRBJ1-1 | 13 | TRBV6-1 | TGTGCCAGCAGCCCCCTTGACAACACTGAAGCTTTCTTT | CASSPLDNTEAFF
. | TRBD2 | TRBJ2-5 | 15 | TRBV2 | TGTGCCAGCAGCACCGGGACTAGAACGATCGAGACCCAGTACTTC | CASSTGTRTIETQYF
. | . | TRBJ1-5 | 13 | TRBV7-8 | TGTGCCAGCAGCTTAGCCAAGGATCAGCCCCAGCATTTT | CASSLAKDQPQHF
. | . | TRBJ2-7 | 18 | TRBV3-1 | TGTGCCAGCAGCCCTGGAGTAGGAGTGCGGCTAAGCAGGTACGAGCAGTACTTC | CASSPGVGVRLSRYEQYF
few | TRBD2 | TRBJ2-3 | 14 | TRBV11-2 | TGTGCCAGCAGCTTAGAGGCGGGGGTAGATACGCAGTATTTT | CASSLEAGVDTQYF
few | . | TRBJ1-1 | 16 | TRBV5-1 | TGCGCCAGCAGCGTTAGAATACAGGGAGGGAACACTGAAGCTTTCTTT | CASSVRIQGGNTEAFF
few | . | TRBJ1-3 | 14 | TRBV9 | TGTGCCAGCAGCGTAGAAAAAGCTGGAAACACCATATATTTT | CASSVEKAGNTIYF
few | TRBD1 | TRBJ1-1 | 13 | TRBV12-3/TRBV12-4 | TGTGCCAGCAGCTCCAACAGGGGCTCTGAAGCTTTCTTT | CASSSNRGSEAFF
. | . | TRBJ2-1 | 13 | TRBV6-4 | TGTGCCAGCAGTGACTCGATCTTGACTGAGCAGTTCTTC | CASSDSILTEQFF
few | . | TRBJ2-3 | 15 | TRBV15 | TGTGCCACCAGCAGAGGCAGGGATCGGACAGATACGCAGTATTTT | CATSRGRDRTDTQYF
few | TRBD2 | TRBJ2-7 | 17 | TRBV7-2 | TGTGCCAGCAGCTTAGTCGGGACTAGCCACCTAACCTACGAGCAGTACTTC | CASSLVGTSHLTYEQYF
. | . | TRBJ2-2 | 15 | TRBV4-2 | TGTGCCAGCAGCGACGGGGGGCACTACACCGGGGAGCTGGTTTTT | CASSDGGHYTGELVF